The 9 T cell receptor beta chains presented below share a single source sample, sequenced in a study of OX40 agonist ivuxolimab in advanced cancers. TCRdb keeps only in-frame clones here, not all; method: immunoSEQ multiplex PCR. The sample includes some 45,000 clones, 75% to 80% of them seen just once. Sequenced here: CD4+ or CD8+ T cells sorted from blood, sampled in a trial of the OX40 agonist ivuxolimab. These receptors were obtained from an adult with an advanced solid tumor such as melanoma, head and neck, liver or kidney cancer.

This clone was counted a single time. CDR3 coding DNA: TGTGCCAGTAGTATGTATGTCGACAAGGGCGAGCAGTACTTC. Its translation is CASSMYVDKGEQYF. This rearrangement joins TRBV19 to TRBJ2-7; D is uncertain. V was clipped by 3 bases and J by 6 bases, with 15 bases between them. The CDR3 has 14 amino acids. Germline V gives CDR1 LNHDA, CDR2 SQIVND (reference sequence).

The chain joins TRBV5-1 to TRBJ1-1, with D possibly matching TRBD1 (5 bases). Looked up from germline, CDR1 is SGHRS and CDR2 is YFSETQ. V gave up 4 bases and J gave up 4 bases, with 11 bases separating them. This CDR3 spans 13 amino acids. DNA for the CDR3: TGCGCCAGCAGCGCCCAGGGAGGCACTGAAGCTTTCTTT. Translating it yields CASSAQGGTEAFF.

This clone was detected a few times. The chain carries TRBV5-4 and TRBJ1-5; TRBD1 agrees at 8 bases. Germline lookup yields CDR1 SGHNT and CDR2 YYREEE (reference sequence). Trimming removed 4 bases from V and 5 bases from J; junction bases left unmatched: 5. This CDR3 contains 14 residues. The CDR3 DNA sequence: TGTGCCAGCAGCGTGGACAGGGCGGATCAGCCCCAGCATTTT. Protein sequence: CASSVDRADQPQHF.

The chain uses TRBV7-6 and TRBJ2-2; D is possibly TRBD2 (6 bases). From germline, CDR1 is SGHVS and CDR2 FNYEAQ. This CDR3 comprises 16 residues. Between the trimmed V and J ends, which lost 1 base and 0 bases, there was a span of 9 bases. For the CDR3, the DNA is TGTGCCAGCAGCTTAGTGGGGGAGGCGAACACCGGGGAGCTGTTTTTT. Protein: CASSLVGEANTGELFF.

The gene calls are TRBV18 and TRBJ2-7, with D possibly being TRBD2 (6 bases). CDR1 KGHSH and CDR2 LQKENI come from the germline V gene. The CDR3 is 15 residues long. Trimming stripped 3 bases from V and 1 base from J, with 13 bases between. CDR3 amino acids: CASSPTRGVSYEQYF. Here the CDR3 DNA reads TGTGCCAGCTCACCGACTAGAGGGGTTTCCTACGAGCAGTACTTC.

The chain links TRBV4-1 to TRBJ1-5, with D perhaps TRBD1 (5 bases). Germline V lookup: CDR1 MGHRA, CDR2 YSYEKL. Trimming stripped 1 base from V and 3 bases from J, with 16 bases between. The CDR3 has 17 residues. The CDR3 nucleotides read TGCGCCAGCAGCCAAGGAACAGGAATACTTGCCAATCAGCCCCAGCATTTT. It specifies CASSQGTGILANQPQHF.

The chain couples TRBV18 to TRBJ1-5; the D gene is possibly TRBD1 (5 bases). This CDR3 is built from 13 residues. Germline V gives CDR1 KGHSH, CDR2 LQKENI. The V end was cut by 7 bases, the J end by 2 bases, with 9 bases between. The DNA for the CDR3 is TGTGCCAGCTTGGGGACGGGCAATCAGCCCCAGCATTTT. This encodes CASLGTGNQPQHF.

V gene TRBV29-1 combines with J gene TRBJ2-2; tentatively, D is TRBD1 or TRBD2 (5 bases each). The V end was cut by 4 bases, the J end by 1 base, with 13 bases between. The length of the CDR3 is 15 residues. In germline, CDR1 is SQVTM, CDR2 ANQGSEA. CDR3 DNA sequence: TGCAGCGTTGTATTGTGGGGACGGAACACCGGGGAGCTGTTTTTT. Protein: CSVVLWGRNTGELFF.

The chain recombines TRBV29-1 with TRBJ2-7; TRBD2 is a possible D gene (8 bases). The V and J ends lost 6 bases and 2 bases respectively, with 14 bases between them. The CDR3 has 13 amino acids. Germline values: CDR1 SQVTM, CDR2 ANQGSEA. The CDR3 sequence: CSVRGGQTYEQYF. CDR3 bases: TGCAGCGTCCGGGGGGGACAGACCTACGAGCAGTACTTC.